Shown below are 2 T cell receptor beta chains from a single sample sequenced in a study of T cells in Graves' hyperthyroidism and ophthalmopathy. TCR beta CDR3 region amplification was performed from RNA transcripts. Carried out on the TCR CDR3, a first-round RT-PCR used the HTBI primer set. TCRdb reanalysed the multiplex PCR reads using MiXCR and keeps one entry per CDR3 protein. The data contain a few hundred thousand distinct CDR3 sequences, around a sixth of them singletons. The sample taken for sequencing was blood. The receptors shown here come from a woman aged 45-65 years with Graves' hyperthyroidism.

The rearrangement uses TRBV5-1 and TRBJ2-5; maybe TRBD2 (7 bases). This CDR3 comprises 15 residues. V lost 2 bases and J lost 5, with 16 bases in between. Per the germline V gene, CDR1 is SGHRS and CDR2 is YFSETQ. CDR3 sequence (DNA): TGCGCCAGCAGCTTTCAGGGAGGGGGAGCGGAGACCCAGTACTTC. This translates into CASSFQGGGAETQYF.

This clonotype occurred many times. This rearrangement joins TRBV6-5 to TRBJ1-1; D not certain. The CDR3 sequence is 12 residues long. Between the trimmed V and J ends, which lost 1 base and 5 bases, there was a span of 5 bases. The V gene's germline CDR1 is MNHEY and CDR2 SVGAGI. For the CDR3, the DNA is TGTGCCAGCAGTTACTATGGGACTGAAGCTTTCTTT. Its translation is CASSYYGTEAFF.